The 26 T cell receptor beta chains reported below all come from one sample, sequenced in a study of brain T cells in children with intractable seizures. Profiling relied on immunoSEQ multiplex PCR, and the TCRdb table lists in-frame clones only, not all of them. The table has approximately 41,000 clones, 75% to 95% seen once; the top ten hold 6.3%. The input for sequencing was peripheral blood, taken at surgery. Every receptor here comes from a girl aged 2 to 10 with tuberous sclerosis and intractable seizures.

CDR3 in amino acids: CSVGSGTEYYEQYF. The DNA for the CDR3 is TGCAGCGTCGGCTCCGGGACAGAATATTACGAGCAGTACTTC. The rearrangement joins TRBV29-1 to TRBJ2-7; TRBD1 agrees at 7 bases. Germline-derived CDR1 and CDR2 are SQVTM and ANQGSEA. Unmatched junction bases numbered 12, after V lost 6 bases and J lost 4 bases. The CDR3 sequence is 14 residues long.

The chain has TRBV23-1 and TRBJ1-6; D remains ambiguous. TRBV23-1 is classed as an ORF, of uncertain function. V gave up 7 bases and J gave up 14 bases, with 15 bases separating them. This CDR3 region has 12 residues. The CDR3 sequence is CASTDLDVTLHF. In DNA, the CDR3 is TGCGCCAGCACTGACTTAGATGTCACCCTCCACTTT.

The J gene is TRBJ1-3, the V gene TRBV7-8; no clear D. This CDR3 contains 14 residues. The germline V gene encodes CDR1 SGHVS and CDR2 FQNEAQ. V was pared by 5 bases and J by 4 bases, with 12 bases between. The CDR3: CASSPTGYGNTIYF. For the CDR3, the DNA is TGTGCCAGCAGCCCAACGGGTTACGGAAACACCATATATTTT.

Comment on this clone: Compared with germline, one end of the junction differs, possibly owing to a read error. The chain combines TRBV30 with TRBJ2-1; perhaps TRBD1 as D (5 bases). Germline-derived CDR1 and CDR2 are GTSNPN and SVGIG (reference sequence). The CDR3 consists of 13 residues. CDR3 nucleotide sequence: TGTGCCTGGACTCTATTAAGTGGGGCCTCCTCGATCTTC. Translation gives CAWTLLSGASSIF. Looking up the rest from reference TRBV30 and TRBJ2-1 gives the full variable domain: SQTIHQWPATLVQPVGSPLSLECTVEGTSNPNLYWYRQAAGRGLQLLFYSVGIGQISSEVPQNLSASRPQDRQFILSSKKLLLSDSGFYLCAWTLLSGASSIFGPGTRLTVL.

The V call is TRBV1, the J call TRBJ1-5. TRBV1 is reported as a pseudogene. This CDR3 comprises 16 residues. CDR3 nucleotide sequence: TGCACCAGCAGCCAAGTCGAGGGGAAAGGCAATCAGCCCCAGCATTTT. Amino acids: CTSSQVEGKGNQPQHF.

In nucleotides, the CDR3 is TGCGCCAGCAGCTTGGCAGACAAATATAATGAAAAACTGTTTTTT. It specifies CASSLADKYNEKLFF. The V gene is TRBV5-1, the J gene TRBJ1-4; no clear D. The germline V gene has CDR1 SGHRS and CDR2 YFSETQ. CDR3 length: 15 residues. V gave up 0 bases and J gave up 4 bases, with 10 bases separating them.

In its sample, this clone is medium-sized. The V and J genes are TRBV5-1 and TRBJ2-7; maybe TRBD1 (5 bases). The germline V gene has CDR1 SGHRS and CDR2 YFSETQ. With 0 bases removed from V and 3 bases from J, the gap between germline ends came to 10 bases. CDR3 length equals 14 residues. Here the CDR3 DNA reads TGCGCCAGCAGCTTGGTTCCAGGGCACTACGAGCAGTACGTC. The encoded protein is CASSLVPGHYEQYV.

This sequence joins TRBV6-5 and TRBJ1-1, with D tentatively TRBD1 (5 bases). V was pared by 6 bases and J by 5 bases, with 10 bases between. The germline CDR1 and CDR2 sequences are MNHEY and SVGAGI. CDR3 length: 12 amino acids. The CDR3 sequence is CASSHRGTEAFF. The CDR3 DNA is TGTGCCAGCAGCCACCGGGGGACTGAAGCTTTCTTT.

CDR3 loop: CASSTQGLDSPLHF. The CDR3 DNA reads TGCGCCAGCAGCACACAGGGATTAGATTCACCCCTCCACTTT. The rearrangement joins TRBV5-1 to TRBJ1-6; TRBD1 might be the D (6 bases). Germline V gene data show CDR1 as SGHRS and CDR2 as YFSETQ. Trimming removed 4 bases from V and 8 bases from J, with 13 bases in between. This CDR3 has 14 residues.

The chain uses TRBV6-6 and TRBJ1-1; D perhaps matches TRBD1 (6 bases). V was clipped by 5 bases and J by 1 base, with 23 bases between them. The CDR3 loop spans 18 amino acids. The V gene's germline CDR1 is MNHNY and CDR2 SVGAGI (reference sequence). The CDR3 nucleotides are TGTGCCAGCAGTCTCGAAGGGGGGGTTGTCGGGTGGAACACTGAAGCTTTCTTT. Its protein product is CASSLEGGVVGWNTEAFF.

J is TRBJ1-4 and V is TRBV3-1 (or the pseudogene TRBV3-2), with D perhaps matching TRBD1 (5 bases). The V end lost 2 bases, the J end lost 8 bases, and 9 bases lay between the germline ends. This CDR3 comprises 13 residues. Germline V gene sequence: CDR1 LGHDT, CDR2 YNNKEL (reference sequence). The CDR3 region has the DNA TGTGCCAGCAGCCAAAATTGGGGGGAAAAACTGTTTTTT. It codes for CASSQNWGEKLFF.

This chain links TRBV3-1 (or the pseudogene TRBV3-2) with TRBJ2-3; D unresolved. The CDR3 covers 13 residues. Germline loops: CDR1 LGHDT, CDR2 YNNKEL (reference sequence). The V gene lost 4 bases and the J gene lost 4 bases, with 9 bases spanning the gap. The CDR3 loop is CASSLDPPDTQYF. The CDR3 DNA sequence: TGTGCCAGCAGCCTCGACCCGCCAGATACGCAGTATTTT.

Here the CDR3 reads CASRQGGNTIYF. The CDR3 nucleotides read TGTGCCAGCAGACAGGGGGGAAACACCATATATTTT. The J gene is TRBJ1-3, the V gene TRBV12-3 or TRBV12-4, with 7 bases lining up with TRBD1. J gave up 4 bases and V 6 bases, and 0 bases lay outside the gene matches. The CDR3 runs to 12 residues.

This sequence joins TRBV5-4 and TRBJ2-1, with D perhaps TRBD1 or TRBD2 (5 bases each). Germline CDR1 is SGHNT and CDR2 is YYREEE (reference sequence). V was shortened by 0 bases and J by 5 bases, with 15 bases between the two germline ends. This CDR3 contains 16 residues. The CDR3 sequence: CASSLVGSRGDNEQFF. Here the CDR3 DNA reads TGTGCCAGCAGCTTGGTGGGTAGCCGAGGGGACAATGAGCAGTTCTTC. Together with reference TRBV5-4 and TRBJ2-1, the CDR3 gives the full variable domain: ETGVTQSPTHLIKTRGQQVTLRCSSQSGHNTVSWYQQALGQGPQFIFQYYREEENGRGNFPPRFSGLQFPNYSSELNVNALELDDSALYLCASSLVGSRGDNEQFFGPGTRLTVL.

The rearrangement joins TRBV7-2 to TRBJ2-5, with D unclear. V dropped 0 bases and J dropped 4 bases, with 9 bases sitting between them. The CDR3 is made up of 14 amino acids. Germline-derived CDR1 and CDR2 are SGHTA and FQGNSA. The CDR3, as DNA: TGTGCCAGCAGCTTAGCGGGTCAGCGAGAGACCCAGTACTTC. Translated, it gives CASSLAGQRETQYF.

The chain is built from TRBV19 and TRBJ2-5; TRBD1 matches at 8 bases. The trim removed 4 bases at V and 1 base at J, leaving 8 bases unmatched. The germline V gene has CDR1 LNHDA and CDR2 SQIVND (reference sequence). This CDR3 is 16 amino acids long. CDR3: CASSTQTGTGQETQYF. In DNA form, the CDR3 reads TGTGCCAGTAGTACACAAACCGGGACAGGCCAAGAGACCCAGTACTTC.

This chain connects TRBV19 to TRBJ1-2; TRBD1 aligns across 7 bases. The CDR3 length is 15 residues. J lost 4 bases, V lost 4 bases, and 9 bases had no gene match. Germline assignment: CDR1 LNHDA and CDR2 SQIVND (reference sequence). The CDR3 sequence is CASSTGQVLSYGYTF. The CDR3 DNA sequence: TGTGCCAGTAGTACCGGACAGGTCCTGAGCTATGGCTACACCTTC.

V gene TRBV12-1 combines with J gene TRBJ1-5; TRBD1, as called in the table, went unchecked against the DNA. TRBV12-1 is a recognized pseudogene. The CDR3 runs 15 residues. DNA of the CDR3: TGTGCCAGCAGCTTACAGCCCGATAGCAATCAGCCCCAGCATTTT. This codes for CASSLQPDSNQPQHF.

The J gene is TRBJ1-1, the V gene TRBV11-1; D may be TRBD1 (6 bases). Germline CDR1 SGHAT, CDR2 FQDESV (reference sequence). This CDR3 is built from 15 residues. Deletions cut 4 bases from V and 1 base from J, with 13 bases between. The CDR3 protein is CASSYDRHPNTEAFF. The CDR3 DNA follows: TGTGCCAGCAGCTACGACAGGCACCCGAACACTGAAGCTTTCTTT.

This clone appeared once. The V and J genes are TRBV2 and TRBJ2-2; 7 positions match TRBD1. Per germline, CDR1 SNHLY and CDR2 FYNNEI. The CDR3 has 18 amino acids. Trimming at V came to 4 bases and at J to 1 base, leaving 12 bases not matched to a gene. This CDR3 reads CASSGGAGTALNTGELFF. CDR3 DNA: TGTGCCAGCAGTGGTGGGGCCGGGACAGCCTTGAACACCGGGGAGCTGTTTTTT. The whole variable domain, remainder taken from reference TRBV2 and TRBJ2-2, is EPEVTQTPSHQVTQMGQEVILRCVPISNHLYFYWYRQILGQKVEFLVSFYNNEISEKSEIFDDQFSVERPDGSNFTLKIRSTKLEDSAMYFCASSGGAGTALNTGELFFGEGSRLTVL.

This chain uses TRBV6-5 with TRBJ1-4, with 8 bases aligning to TRBD1. The V gene end was trimmed by 6 bases and the J gene end by 6 bases; junction bases not matched to a gene: 3. Germline assignment: CDR1 MNHEY and CDR2 SVGAGI. The CDR3 consists of 13 residues. The CDR3 region has the DNA TGTGCCAGCAGAGGGACAGGTGATGAAAAACTGTTTTTT. This encodes CASRGTGDEKLFF.

V is TRBV11-1 and J is TRBJ1-4; 7 nucleotides line up with TRBD1. The CDR3 is made up of 15 amino acids. The V segment lost 2 bases and the J segment 8 bases; nucleotides outside the gene matches: 8. Germline CDR1 reads SGHAT; CDR2 reads FQDESV (reference sequence). The CDR3 DNA reads as TGTGCCAGCAGCTTATCCGTGACAGGGAAAGAAAAACTGTTTTTT. Its protein product is CASSLSVTGKEKLFF.

The chain carries TRBV5-8 and TRBJ1-5, with TRBD1 as a possible D gene (6 bases). CDR1 SGHTS and CDR2 YDEGEE come from the germline V gene. The CDR3 is 15 residues long. Deletions cut 3 bases from V and 9 bases from J, with 19 bases between. CDR3 in amino acids: CASSSGTLTRAPQHF. CDR3 bases: TGTGCCAGCAGCTCCGGGACATTGACCCGGGCGCCCCAGCATTTT.

J is TRBJ2-5 and V is TRBV7-9; 8 bases are shared with TRBD1. This CDR3 region has 12 residues. Unmatched junction bases numbered 2, after V lost 6 bases and J lost 5 bases. Germline V gene lookup returns CDR1 SEHNR and CDR2 FQNEAQ (reference sequence). CDR3 bases: TGTGCCAGCAGTTACAGGGGGGAGACCCAGTACTTC. Its translation: CASSYRGETQYF.

This clone showed up just once. This rearrangement joins TRBV18 to TRBJ1-2; D is perhaps TRBD1 (5 bases). The CDR3 sequence is 14 residues long. V shed 6 bases and J shed 4 bases, with 15 bases lying between them. Germline CDR1 and CDR2: KGHSH and LQKENI. The CDR3 coding sequence is TGTGCCAGCTCCCCTGAAGCAGGGACCTATGGCTACACCTTC. It yields the protein CASSPEAGTYGYTF.

The chain recombines TRBV2 with TRBJ2-7; 9 positions match TRBD1. V shed 4 bases, J shed 5 bases, and the junction held 6 bases outside the gene matches. The CDR3 is 14 amino acids. The germline CDR1 and CDR2 sequences are SNHLY and FYNNEI. CDR3 region: CASSAVGTGNEQYF. For the CDR3, the DNA is TGTGCCAGCAGTGCCGTAGGGACAGGGAACGAGCAGTACTTC. The full variable domain, completed using reference TRBV2 and TRBJ2-7, is EPEVTQTPSHQVTQMGQEVILRCVPISNHLYFYWYRQILGQKVEFLVSFYNNEISEKSEIFDDQFSVERPDGSNFTLKIRSTKLEDSAMYFCASSAVGTGNEQYFGPGTRLTVT.